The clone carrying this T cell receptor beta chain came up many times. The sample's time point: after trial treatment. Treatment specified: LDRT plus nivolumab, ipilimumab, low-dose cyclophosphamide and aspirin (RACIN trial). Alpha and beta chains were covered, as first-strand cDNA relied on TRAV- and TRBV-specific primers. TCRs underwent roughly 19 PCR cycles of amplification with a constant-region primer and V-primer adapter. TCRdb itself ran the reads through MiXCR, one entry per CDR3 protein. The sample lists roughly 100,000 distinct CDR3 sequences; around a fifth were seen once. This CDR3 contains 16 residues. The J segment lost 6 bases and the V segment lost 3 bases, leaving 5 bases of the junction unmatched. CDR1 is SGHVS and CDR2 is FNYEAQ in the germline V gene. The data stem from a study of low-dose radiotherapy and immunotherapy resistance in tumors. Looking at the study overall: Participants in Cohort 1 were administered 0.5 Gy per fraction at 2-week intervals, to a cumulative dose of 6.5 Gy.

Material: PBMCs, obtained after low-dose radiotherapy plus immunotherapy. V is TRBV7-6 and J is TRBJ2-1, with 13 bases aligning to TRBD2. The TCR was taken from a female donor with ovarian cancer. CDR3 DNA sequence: TGTGCCAGCAGCTTGAAGACTAGCGGGGGGTTCAATGAGCAGTTCTTC. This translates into CASSLKTSGGFNEQFF. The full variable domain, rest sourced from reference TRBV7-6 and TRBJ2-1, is GAGVSQSPRYKVTKRGQDVALRCDPISGHVSLYWYRQALGQGPEFLTYFNYEAQQDKSGLPNDRFSAERPEGSISTLTIQRTEQRDSAMYRCASSLKTSGGFNEQFFGPGTRLTVL.